The entry below gives a single T cell receptor beta chain sequence along with its context. Its cognate antigen is unknown. The conserved phenylalanine or tryptophan normally closing the CDR3 is absent here, so this likely arose from a read error. The V gene's germline CDR1 is MGHDK and CDR2 SYGVNS. Trimming removed 2 bases at V and 1 base at J, with 5 bases between. The CDR3 consists of 13 residues. The source of the sample is a study of glioma-infiltrating T cells. Findings of the study overall: Signature shared blood CDR3 motifs were enriched in low-divergence and depleted in high-divergence patients.

Amplification of TCR alpha and beta CDR3 regions from RNA used iRepertoire nested multiplex PCR. A single record per CDR3 protein comes from TCRdb applying MiXCR to the multiplex PCR reads. The sample has about 380,000 distinct CDR3 sequences; more than 35% are singletons. The chain joins TRBV25-1 to TRBJ1-2; no firm D call. The receptor's source is a human donor with low-grade glioma or glioblastoma, undergoing nonglioma brain surgery, or in good health (not recorded which). Source material: glioma tissue, nonneoplastic brain tissue, or PBMCs (not recorded which). The CDR3 sequence: CASSEGVNYGYTL. The CDR3 coding sequence is TGTGCCAGCAGTGAAGGGGTTAACTATGGCTACACCCTC.